These T cell receptor beta chains were read from a single sample in a study of control samples from healthy donors and cancer patients. Data came from immunoSEQ multiplex PCR; TCRdb stores just in-frame clones and leaves some out. The sample gives about 160,000 clones, about 95% of which show up once; around 15% is in the top ten. Sequencing input: PBMCs. All receptors derive from a man in his sixties with colorectal cancer. Each CDR3 is given with its conserved first and last residue. A D gene is named only where the DNA matches it firmly.

V	J	D	CDR3
TRBV5-6	TRBJ2-1	-	CASSYPAGNEQFF
TRBV6-2/TRBV6-3	TRBJ1-1	-	CASSPEGEGRTEAFF
TRBV25-1	TRBJ1-1	-	CASSQTHPGSTEAFF
TRBV7-2	TRBJ1-3	TRBD1	CASSQGQGGNTIYF
TRBV6-5	TRBJ2-7	-	CASSEDTSLGYEQYF
TRBV19	TRBJ2-4	-	CASNHPPAAKNIQYF
TRBV23-1	TRBJ2-1	TRBD2	CASNCRLAGRYNEQFF
TRBV5-6	TRBJ1-3	-	CASTLRGAGNTIYF
TRBV27	TRBJ1-5	TRBD1	CASSFPDRAVDQPQHF
TRBV12-3/TRBV12-4	TRBJ2-3	-	CASRARGTDTQYF
TRBV21-1	TRBJ2-7	-	CASIQNSGGERDYEQYF
TRBV4-2	TRBJ2-5	TRBD2	CASSPGTSLQETQYF
TRBV3-1/TRBV3-2	TRBJ1-6	-	CASSQEIGAPLNSPLHF
TRBV6-6	TRBJ2-3	TRBD2	CASRLAGGGTDTQYF
TRBV5-1	TRBJ1-2	-	CASSWGEASYGYTF
TRBV30	TRBJ2-5	-	CAWSARLKETQYF
TRBV27	TRBJ2-5	TRBD2	CASLGGETQYF
TRBV15	TRBJ1-1	-	CATSRETVQGAFF
TRBV30	TRBJ1-5	TRBD1	CAWSRQGDQPQHF
TRBV30	TRBJ2-3	-	CAWSALDPGTDTQYF